This T cell receptor (beta chain) derives from a study of T cell responses to AZD1222 COVID-19 vaccine. Study-wide results and limits: Females outnumbered males among donors, who were mostly white British; clonal diversity was possibly underestimated.

Only one count was recorded for this clone. Antigen specificity is unknown. This table comes from immunoSEQ multiplex PCR, and its TCRdb copy is limited to in-frame clones, with some not included. Of about 150,000 clones listed, 85% to 95% are singletons. This CDR3 comprises 18 residues. Germline CDR1 SGHTA, CDR2 FQGNSA. V dropped 5 bases and J dropped 0; count of bases not matched to a gene: 9. The receptor's source is an adult who received the AZD1222 COVID-19 vaccine. Sequenced material: peripheral blood, taken 28 days after the second AZD1222 dose. This chain joins TRBV7-2 and TRBJ1-3; TRBD1 matches at 11 bases. The CDR3, as DNA: TGTGCCAGCAGCCGGGACAGGGGGACGGGTAGCTCTGGAAACACCATATATTTT. Its protein is CASSRDRGTGSSGNTIYF.